This TCR beta chain was profiled in a study of CD8 T cells in ankylosing spondylitis. The study, taken as a whole, reports: CD8+ disease-linked clones were present at relatively low frequencies in blood.

This clonotype was counted between two and nine times. The antigen is undetermined. This CDR3 comprises 13 residues. V dropped 4 bases and J dropped 2 bases, with 9 bases sitting between them. Germline V lookup: CDR1 LNHDA, CDR2 SQIVND (reference sequence). TCRdb redid the calling of the 5' RACE reads with MiXCR, one entry per CDR3 protein. The sample yields just over 300,000 distinct CDR3 sequences, less than 25% seen once. This chain uses TRBV19 with TRBJ2-7; unclear D gene. This sequence was found in a female donor with ankylosing spondylitis or in good health (not recorded which). The specimen sequenced was blood, either unsorted or a sorted T cell fraction (not recorded which). CDR3 region: CASSSRPTYEQYF. CDR3 DNA: TGTGCCAGTAGTAGCCGACCCACCTACGAGCAGTACTTC.